This TCR beta chain was observed in a study of cytomegalovirus exposure and HLA in healthy donors. Study overall: From some 190 million T cells, an earlier analysis saw around 120 million unique TCR beta sequences.

Study outcomes and limitations: An analysis that came later showed most CMV-associated TCR beta chains appearing HLA-restricted.

As concerns this clone: Its cognate antigen is unknown.

Primers included in the PCR were 60 Vbeta and 13 Jbeta primers. Data came from immunoSEQ multiplex PCR; TCRdb stores just in-frame clones and leaves some out. This sample has 190,000 or so clones, with under 85% found just once. The CDR3 runs to 15 residues. V was pared by 5 bases and J by 4 bases, with 15 bases between. The germline gives CDR1 SGHTA, CDR2 FQGTGA. The receptor comes from a man between 45 and 60 years old in good health and CMV-seronegative. The rearrangement joins TRBV7-3 to TRBJ2-1; maybe TRBD2 (5 bases). Source material: PBMCs. CDR3 DNA: TGTGCCAGCAGCCTGTACGATTCGGGGTACAATGAGCAGTTCTTC. Translation gives CASSLYDSGYNEQFF.